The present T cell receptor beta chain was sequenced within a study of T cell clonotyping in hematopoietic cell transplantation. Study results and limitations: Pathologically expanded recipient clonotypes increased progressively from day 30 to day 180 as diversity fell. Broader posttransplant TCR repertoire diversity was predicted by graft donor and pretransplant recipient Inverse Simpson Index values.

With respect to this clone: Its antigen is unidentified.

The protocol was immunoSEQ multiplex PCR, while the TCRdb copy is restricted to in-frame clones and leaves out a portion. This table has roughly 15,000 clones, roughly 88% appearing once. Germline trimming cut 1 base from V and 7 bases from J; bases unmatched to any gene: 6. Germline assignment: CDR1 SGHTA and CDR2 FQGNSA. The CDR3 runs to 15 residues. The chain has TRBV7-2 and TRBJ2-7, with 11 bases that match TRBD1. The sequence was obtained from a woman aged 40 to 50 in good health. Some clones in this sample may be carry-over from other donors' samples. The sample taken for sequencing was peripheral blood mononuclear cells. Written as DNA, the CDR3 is TGTGCCAGCAGCTTAGGAATCCGGGACAGGGGGGAGCAGTACTTC. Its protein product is CASSLGIRDRGEQYF.